These T cell receptor beta chains were read from a single sample in a study of cytomegalovirus exposure and HLA in healthy donors. The protocol was immunoSEQ multiplex PCR, while the TCRdb copy is restricted to in-frame clones and leaves out a portion. The sample spans roughly 110,000 clones; the ten largest clones claim 5.5% to 8%. The sequencing input was PBMCs. The origin of the receptors is a man aged 35 to 55 in good health and CMV-seropositive. The CDR3 runs from the conserved cysteine through the conserved F or W. The order of the fields is CDR3 protein, CDR3 DNA, D gene, V gene, J gene. The D gene is left open where the match is weak.

CASSYSGRPNYGYTF,TGTGCCAGCAGTTACTCAGGCAGGCCTAACTATGGCTACACCTTC,-,TRBV6-5,TRBJ1-2
CASSLLAGEVETQYF,TGTGCCAGCAGCTTACTAGCGGGAGAAGTAGAGACCCAGTACTTC,TRBD2,TRBV7-2,TRBJ2-5
CASSFGDNNQPQHF,TGCGCCAGCAGCTTCGGGGACAACAATCAGCCCCAGCATTTT,-,TRBV5-1,TRBJ1-5
CAWSGLAGGETQYF,TGTGCCTGGAGTGGACTAGCGGGAGGGGAGACCCAGTACTTC,TRBD2,TRBV30,TRBJ2-5
CASRKDLDRFNQPQHF,TGTGCCAGCAGAAAGGATTTAGACAGATTTAATCAGCCCCAGCATTTT,-,TRBV5-5,TRBJ1-5
CASGNRGGYTF,TGTGCCAGCGGCAACAGGGGCGGCTACACCTTC,TRBD1,TRBV6-4,TRBJ1-2
CASSGRGYYEQYF,TGTGCCAGCAGTGGCAGGGGGTACTACGAGCAGTACTTC,TRBD1,TRBV2,TRBJ2-7
CAWSHQGAAGNTIYF,TGTGCCTGGAGCCATCAGGGGGCGGCCGGAAACACCATATATTTT,TRBD1,TRBV30,TRBJ1-3
CASAHGGAEAFF,TGTGCCAGCGCCCATGGGGGGGCTGAAGCTTTCTTT,-,TRBV11-2,TRBJ1-1
CASSLSTGDEQYF,TGTGCCAGCAGCTTATCGACAGGGGACGAGCAGTACTTC,TRBD1,TRBV7-9,TRBJ2-7
CASSIRRAGTDTQYF,TGTGCCAGTAGTATAAGAAGAGCGGGGACAGATACGCAGTATTTT,TRBD2,TRBV19,TRBJ2-3
CASTRNLGVDYNEQFF,TGTGCCAGCACACGTAACTTGGGCGTCGACTACAATGAGCAGTTCTTC,-,TRBV5-6,TRBJ2-1
CASSQGWGGEKLFF,TGCGCCAGCAGCCAAGGATGGGGGGGTGAAAAACTGTTTTTT,-,TRBV4-1,TRBJ1-4
CASIPDTMNTEAFF,TGTGCCAGCATTCCGGACACCATGAACACTGAAGCTTTCTTT,-,TRBV6-5,TRBJ1-1